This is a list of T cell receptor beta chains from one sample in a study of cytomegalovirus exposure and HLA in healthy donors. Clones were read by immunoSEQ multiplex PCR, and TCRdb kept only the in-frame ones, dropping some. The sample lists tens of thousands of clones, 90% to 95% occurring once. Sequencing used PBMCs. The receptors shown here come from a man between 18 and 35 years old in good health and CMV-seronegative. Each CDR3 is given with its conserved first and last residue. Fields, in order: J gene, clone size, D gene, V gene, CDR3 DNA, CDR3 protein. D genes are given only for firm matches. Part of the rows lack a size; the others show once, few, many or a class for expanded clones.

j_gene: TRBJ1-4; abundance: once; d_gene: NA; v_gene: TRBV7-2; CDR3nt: TGTGCCAGCAGCTTAGCGCGACCAAGTCCGAGGGAAAAACTGTTTTTT; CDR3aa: CASSLARPSPREKLFF
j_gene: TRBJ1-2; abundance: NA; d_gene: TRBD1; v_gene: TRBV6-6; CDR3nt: TGTGCCAGCAGCATCCCTCAGGGGGACTATGGCTACACCTTC; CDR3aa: CASSIPQGDYGYTF
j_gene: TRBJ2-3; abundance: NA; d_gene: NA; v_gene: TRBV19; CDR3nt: TGTGCCAGTAGTAAGCGGAGTCTGGGGATAGATACGCAGTATTTT; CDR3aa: CASSKRSLGIDTQYF
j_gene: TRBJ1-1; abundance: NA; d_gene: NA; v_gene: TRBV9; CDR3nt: TGTGCCAGCAGCGTCCGGAGGAACACTGAAGCTTTCTTT; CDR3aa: CASSVRRNTEAFF
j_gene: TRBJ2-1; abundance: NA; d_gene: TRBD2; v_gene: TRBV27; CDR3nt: TGTGCCAGCAGTTCCGGACTAGCTGAGTACAATGAGCAGTTCTTC; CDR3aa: CASSSGLAEYNEQFF
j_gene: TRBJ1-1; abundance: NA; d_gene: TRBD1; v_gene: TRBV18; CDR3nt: TGTGCCAGCTCACCGGTACCTACAGGGGACACTGAAGCTTTCTTT; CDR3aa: CASSPVPTGDTEAFF
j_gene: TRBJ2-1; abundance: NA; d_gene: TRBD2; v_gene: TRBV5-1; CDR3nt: TGCGCCAGCAGCTTGACTGGAATTCGGACTAGCGGGGCCTACAATGAGCAGTTCTTC; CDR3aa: CASSLTGIRTSGAYNEQFF
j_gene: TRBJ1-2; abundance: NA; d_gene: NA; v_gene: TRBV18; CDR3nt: TGTGCCAGCTCACCATCCGGGAACTATGGCTACACCTTC; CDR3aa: CASSPSGNYGYTF
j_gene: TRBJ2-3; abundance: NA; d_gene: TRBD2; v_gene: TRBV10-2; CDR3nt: TGCGCCAGCGGAAGGGGGTTGACTAGCGGGGGCCCCACAGATACGCAGTATTTT; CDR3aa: CASGRGLTSGGPTDTQYF
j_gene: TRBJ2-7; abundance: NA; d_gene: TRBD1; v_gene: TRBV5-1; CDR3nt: TGCGCCAGCAGCTTGATCACAGGGGCCTCCTACGAGCAGTACTTC; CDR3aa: CASSLITGASYEQYF
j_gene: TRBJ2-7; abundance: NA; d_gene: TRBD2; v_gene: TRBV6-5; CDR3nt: TGTGCCAGCAGCTACGGGGGGGGGTCCAACGAGCAGTACTTC; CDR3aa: CASSYGGGSNEQYF
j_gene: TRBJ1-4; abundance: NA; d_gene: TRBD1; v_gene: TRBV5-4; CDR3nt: TGTGCCAGCAGCAGAGGACAGGGCCAACCTTCAACTAATGAAAAACTGTTTTTT; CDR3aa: CASSRGQGQPSTNEKLFF
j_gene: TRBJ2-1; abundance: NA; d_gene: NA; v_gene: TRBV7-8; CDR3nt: TGTGCCAGCAGCTCTCTTAAATACAATGAGCAGTTCTTC; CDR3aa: CASSSLKYNEQFF
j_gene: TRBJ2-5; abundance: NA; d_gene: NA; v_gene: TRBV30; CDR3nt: TGTGCCTGGGGCGGGCAGTCAGAAGAGACCCAGTACTTC; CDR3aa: CAWGGQSEETQYF